Only one count was recorded for the clone carrying this TCR beta chain. The CDR3 loop spans 13 amino acids. CDR1 and CDR2 (germline): SGHNT, YENEEA. V lost 0 bases and J 7 bases, leaving 9 bases between the germline ends. This specimen belongs to a study of blood T cell repertoires in COVID-19. As originally analysed: The authors estimated nucleated cell counts from reference gene primer amplification. Only in-frame clones appear in the TCRdb table, and some are missing; sequencing was by immunoSEQ multiplex PCR. V, J and clone size derive from that table, while D and trimming were established from the DNA sequence. Of approximately 290,000 clones listed, approximately 85% are singletons.

The clonotype was recovered from a woman aged 25 to 39 who had recovered from COVID-19. The chain carries TRBV11-3 and TRBJ1-1; D gene ambiguous. The material sequenced was PBMCs or T cells enriched from blood (not recorded which). CDR3 sequence: CASSLEGNFEAFF. The CDR3, as DNA: TGTGCCAGCAGCTTAGAGGGCAACTTTGAAGCTTTCTTT. Filled out from reference TRBV11-3 and TRBJ1-1, the complete variable domain reads EAGVVQSPRYKIIEKKQPVAFWCNPISGHNTLYWYLQNLGQGPELLIRYENEEAVDDSQLPKDRFSAERLKGVDSTLKIQPAELGDSAVYLCASSLEGNFEAFFGQGTRLTVV.